A single sample is the source of the 13 T cell receptor beta chains below, sequenced in a study of blood T cell repertoires in COVID-19. Generated by immunoSEQ multiplex PCR, the TCRdb table keeps only in-frame clones and is missing some. This sample yields 200,000 to 250,000 clones, of which around 89% are seen a single time; 2% to 3% belongs to the top ten. Sample: peripheral blood. Every receptor here comes from a man aged 25-40 years with COVID-19, enrolled during active disease.

The chain combines TRBV7-3 with TRBJ2-1, with 7 positions matching TRBD2. This CDR3 has 13 residues. The J segment lost 10 bases and the V segment lost 3 bases, leaving 6 bases of the junction unmatched. CDR1 is SGHTA and CDR2 is FQGTGA in the germline V gene. CDR3 coding DNA: TGTGCCAGCAGCTTGCCAAGCGGGGAGGAGCAGTTCTTC. The encoded protein is CASSLPSGEEQFF.

On this clone itself: Since the CDR3 does not end with the conserved phenylalanine or tryptophan, this likely comes from a read error. Because the CDR3's place on the DNA is in doubt, the DNA is left out and the CDR3 is given as listed by TCRdb. This rearrangement joins TRBV23-1 to TRBJ1-5; no check of the table's D call, TRBD1, against the DNA was made. TRBV23-1 is filed as an ORF, its function uncertain. The CDR3 is made up of 10 amino acids, end residues included. Here the CDR3 reads CASSWGQQGT.

V is TRBV6-5 and J is TRBJ1-1; D gene ambiguous. Deletions cut 0 bases from V and 5 bases from J, with 13 bases between. The CDR3 runs to 15 residues. The germline gives CDR1 MNHEY, CDR2 SVGAGI. CDR3 residues: CASSYSTTGDTEAFF. The CDR3 DNA sequence: TGTGCCAGCAGTTACTCGACTACGGGAGATACTGAAGCTTTCTTT.

This clone has only one observation. The chain employs TRBV7-3 and TRBJ2-2; D perhaps matches TRBD1 (6 bases). This CDR3 has 13 residues. Between the trimmed V and J ends, which lost 6 bases and 5 bases, there was a span of 10 bases. Germline assignment: CDR1 SGHTA and CDR2 FQGTGA. This CDR3 reads CASRGQGTGELFF. CDR3 in DNA: TGTGCCAGCAGGGGCCAGGGGACCGGGGAGCTGTTTTTT.

The rearrangement links TRBV4-3 to TRBJ1-6; TRBD1 matches at 7 bases. The CDR3 extends over 21 amino acids. Germline V gene sequence: CDR1 LGHNA, CDR2 YSLEER. V lost 6 bases and J lost 4; bases outside the gene matches: 24. CDR3 protein: CASRNYNPFYTGTEYNSPLHF. For the CDR3, the DNA is TGCGCCAGCAGAAACTATAACCCCTTTTATACCGGGACAGAGTATAATTCACCCCTCCACTTT.

Concerning this clone: Other DNA sequences within the sample encode an identical CDR3. This chain uses TRBV18 with TRBJ1-1; perhaps TRBD1 as D (6 bases). Germline CDR1 is KGHSH and CDR2 is LQKENI. The CDR3 is 14 amino acids. Trimming shortened V by 4 bases and J by 0 bases, and 9 bases separated the two germline ends. CDR3 coding DNA: TGTGCCAGCTCACTCGGACAGATGAACACTGAAGCTTTCTTT. Protein product: CASSLGQMNTEAFF.

The chain combines TRBV3-1 (or the pseudogene TRBV3-2) with TRBJ1-6; D perhaps matches TRBD1 (5 bases). The germline V and J ends were trimmed by 3 bases and 9 bases, with 12 bases remaining between them. This CDR3 has 14 residues. Germline V lookup: CDR1 LGHDT, CDR2 YNNKEL (reference sequence). The CDR3: CASSQGTPSSPLHF. Written as DNA, the CDR3 is TGTGCCAGCAGCCAGGGGACTCCCTCTTCACCCCTCCACTTT.

The chain couples TRBV28 to TRBJ2-1, with D possibly matching TRBD2 (5 bases). The germline CDR1 and CDR2 sequences are MDHEN and SYDVKM. Trimming pared 6 bases from V and 16 bases from J, leaving 19 bases between. This CDR3 is built from 12 residues. In DNA, the CDR3 is TGTGCCAGCAGCCTAGCCCAGACTCTAAAATTCTTC. Protein product: CASSLAQTLKFF.

The chain links TRBV27 to TRBJ2-1, with TRBD2 matching over 11 bases. V lost 1 base to trimming and J lost 9 bases; unmatched junction nucleotides: 14. The CDR3 runs to 18 residues. In germline, CDR1 is MNHEY, CDR2 SMNVEV (reference sequence). CDR3 residues: CASSLLSSGRGAWSEQFF. The CDR3 region has the DNA TGTGCCAGCAGTTTATTGAGTAGCGGGAGGGGTGCGTGGAGTGAGCAGTTCTTC.

The V gene is TRBV6-5, the J gene TRBJ1-3, with TRBD1 as a possible D gene (6 bases). Germline assignment: CDR1 MNHEY and CDR2 SVGAGI. V was pared by 6 bases and J by 0 bases, with 9 bases between. This CDR3 region has 14 residues. The CDR3 is CASSLDSSGNTIYF. In DNA, the CDR3 is TGTGCCAGCAGCCTGGACAGCTCTGGAAACACCATATATTTT.

The rearrangement links TRBV18 to TRBJ1-1; tentatively, D is TRBD1 (6 bases). Trimming removed 3 bases at V and 3 bases at J, with 14 bases between. The CDR3 is made up of 15 amino acids. Per germline, CDR1 KGHSH and CDR2 LQKENI. The chain's CDR3 is CASSPSWGLDTEAFF. CDR3 bases: TGTGCCAGCTCACCGTCCTGGGGGCTGGACACTGAAGCTTTCTTT. Full variable domain (remainder filled in from reference TRBV18 and TRBJ1-1): NAGVMQNPRHLVRRRGQEARLRCSPMKGHSHVYWYRQLPEEGLKFMVYLQKENIIDESGMPKERFSAEFPKEGPSILRIQQVVRGDSAAYFCASSPSWGLDTEAFFGQGTRLTVV.

CDR3 amino acids: CASSGLGHTNYGYTF. Here the CDR3 DNA reads TGTGCCAGTAGTGGACTGGGACACACTAACTATGGCTACACCTTC. This rearrangement joins TRBV19 to TRBJ1-2, with D perhaps TRBD1 (6 bases). V was cut by 5 bases and J by 0 bases, with 13 bases left in between. The CDR3 runs 15 residues. Germline lookup yields CDR1 LNHDA and CDR2 SQIVND (reference sequence).

This chain connects TRBV30 to TRBJ1-5, with 10 positions matching TRBD1. CDR3 size: 15 residues. Germline-derived CDR1 and CDR2 are GTSNPN and SVGIG (reference sequence). The V gene end was trimmed by 2 bases and the J gene end by 5 bases; junction bases not matched to a gene: 6. CDR3 bases: TGTGCCTGGAGTCCCTTGGACAGGGGGGATCAGCCCCAGCATTTT. Residues: CAWSPLDRGDQPQHF.